Each of the 6 T cell receptor beta chains below was sequenced from the same sample in a study of T-cell reconstitution after alpha-beta-depleted transplantation in children. Preparation of the TCRbeta library was carried out with unique molecular identifiers. TCRdb itself ran the PCR reads through MiXCR, one entry per CDR3 protein. The sample gives about 400,000 distinct CDR3 sequences, just over 20% of which show up once; around 4% is in the top ten. Sequences were derived from PBMCs from the stem cell graft donor, sampled from the stem cell graft. The receptors come from a human donor who donated a stem cell graft to a child with acute myeloid leukemia.

This clonotype appeared a few times. J is TRBJ2-1 and V is TRBV4-3; TRBD1 matches at 8 bases. The V gene end was trimmed by 1 base and the J gene end by 7 bases; junction bases not matched to a gene: 6. CDR3 length: 15 amino acids. Germline CDR1 is LGHNA and CDR2 is YSLEER. CDR3 bases: TGCGCCAGCAGCCAAGGGGCAGGGGGCTGGAATGAGCAGTTCTTC. Translated, it gives CASSQGAGGWNEQFF.

This clonotype appeared a few times. The rearrangement joins TRBV7-3 to TRBJ1-2; no reliable D call. The V end lost 2 bases, the J end lost 7 bases, and 20 bases lay between the germline ends. CDR1 is SGHTA and CDR2 is FQGTGA in the germline V gene. This CDR3 region has 16 residues. The DNA for the CDR3 is TGTGCCAGCAGCTTAGAGGGTCCAATGAACCCGGTTGGCTACACCTTC. Amino acid sequence: CASSLEGPMNPVGYTF.

The gene calls are TRBV4-3 and TRBJ2-7; 8 bases fit TRBD2. Germline-derived CDR1 and CDR2 are LGHNA and YSLEER. The CDR3 covers 16 residues. J gave up 4 bases and V 0 bases, and 8 bases lay outside the gene matches. The CDR3 coding sequence is TGCGCCAGCAGCCAAGAAGCGCGGGGGGCACCGTACGAGCAGTACTTC. This encodes CASSQEARGAPYEQYF.

The chain carries TRBV28 and TRBJ2-6, with D tentatively TRBD1 (7 bases). Germline V gene sequence: CDR1 MDHEN, CDR2 SYDVKM. V dropped 5 bases and J dropped 1 base, with 18 bases sitting between them. There are 18 residues in the CDR3. The CDR3 DNA is TGTGCCAGCAGTCCCCCCCAGGCAGGGGGGTCTGGGGCCAACGTCCTGACTTTC. Amino acid sequence: CASSPPQAGGSGANVLTF.

This clonotype was observed a handful of times. This rearrangement joins TRBV6-2 or TRBV6-3 to TRBJ2-6; D is uncertain. In germline, CDR1 is MNHEY, CDR2 SVGEGT. The length of the CDR3 is 15 residues. Deletions cut 2 bases from V and 1 base from J, with 6 bases between. CDR3 DNA: TGTGCCAGCAGTTACGACGGATCTGGGGCCAACGTCCTGACTTTC. The encoded protein is CASSYDGSGANVLTF.

This clonotype appeared many times. The chain recombines TRBV10-3 with TRBJ2-1; 10 bases match TRBD2. The J segment lost 5 bases and the V segment lost 9 bases, leaving 7 bases of the junction unmatched. This CDR3 is built from 14 residues. Germline assignment: CDR1 ENHRY and CDR2 SYGVKD. CDR3 sequence: CAIRTSGDHNEQFF. The DNA for the CDR3 is TGTGCCATTCGGACTAGCGGAGATCACAATGAGCAGTTCTTC.